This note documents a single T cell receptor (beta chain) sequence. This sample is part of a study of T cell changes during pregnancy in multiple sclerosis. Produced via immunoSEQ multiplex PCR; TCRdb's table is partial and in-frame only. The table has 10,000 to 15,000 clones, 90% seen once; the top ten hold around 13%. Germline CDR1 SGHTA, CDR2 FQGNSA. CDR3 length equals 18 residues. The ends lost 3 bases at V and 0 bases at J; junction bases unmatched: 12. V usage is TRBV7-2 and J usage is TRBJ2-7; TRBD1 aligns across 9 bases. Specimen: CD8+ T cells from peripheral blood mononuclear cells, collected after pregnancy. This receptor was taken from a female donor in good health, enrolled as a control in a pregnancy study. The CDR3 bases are TGTGCCAGCAGCTTCCGGACAGGGGCGGACTTTGACTCCTACGAGCAGTACTTC. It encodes CASSFRTGADFDSYEQYF.